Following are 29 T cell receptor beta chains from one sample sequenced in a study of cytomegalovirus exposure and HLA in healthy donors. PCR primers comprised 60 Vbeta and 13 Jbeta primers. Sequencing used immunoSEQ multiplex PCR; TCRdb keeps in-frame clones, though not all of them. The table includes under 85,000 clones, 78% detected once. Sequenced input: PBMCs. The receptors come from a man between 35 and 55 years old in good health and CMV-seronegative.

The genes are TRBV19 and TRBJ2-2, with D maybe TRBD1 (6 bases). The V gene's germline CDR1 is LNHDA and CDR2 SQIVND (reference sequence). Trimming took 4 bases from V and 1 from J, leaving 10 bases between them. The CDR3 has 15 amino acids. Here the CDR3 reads CASSTGTRNTGELFF. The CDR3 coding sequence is TGTGCCAGTAGTACCGGGACACGGAACACCGGGGAGCTGTTTTTT. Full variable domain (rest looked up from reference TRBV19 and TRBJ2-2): DGGITQSPKYLFRKEGQNVTLSCEQNLNHDAMYWYRQDPGQGLRLIYYSQIVNDFQKGDIAEGYSVSREKKESFPLTVTSAQKNPTAFYLCASSTGTRNTGELFFGEGSRLTVL.

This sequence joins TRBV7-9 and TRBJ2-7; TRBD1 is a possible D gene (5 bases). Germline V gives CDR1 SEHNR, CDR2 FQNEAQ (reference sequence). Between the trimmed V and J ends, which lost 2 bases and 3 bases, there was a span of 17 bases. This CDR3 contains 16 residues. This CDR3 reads CASSLSVRATNYEQYF. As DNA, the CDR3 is TGTGCCAGCAGCTTATCGGTCAGGGCTACGAACTACGAGCAGTACTTC.

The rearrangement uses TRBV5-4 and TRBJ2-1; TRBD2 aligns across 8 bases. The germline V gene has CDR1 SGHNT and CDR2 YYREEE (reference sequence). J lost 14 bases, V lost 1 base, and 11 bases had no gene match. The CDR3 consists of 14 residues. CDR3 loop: CASSLSESGSVKFF. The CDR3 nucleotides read TGTGCCAGCAGCTTGAGTGAGAGCGGGAGTGTCAAGTTCTTC.

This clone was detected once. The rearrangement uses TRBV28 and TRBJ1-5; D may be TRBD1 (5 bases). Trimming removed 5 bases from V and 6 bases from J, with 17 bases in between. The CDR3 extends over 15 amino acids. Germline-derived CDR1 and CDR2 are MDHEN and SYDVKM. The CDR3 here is CASSPPGGVGQPQHF. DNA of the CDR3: TGTGCCAGCAGTCCCCCGGGAGGGGTTGGTCAGCCCCAGCATTTT. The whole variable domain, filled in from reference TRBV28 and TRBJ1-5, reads DVKVTQSSRYLVKRTGEKVFLECVQDMDHENMFWYRQDPGLGLRLIYFSYDVKMKEKGDIPEGYSVSREKKERFSLILESASTNQTSMYLCASSPPGGVGQPQHFGDGTRLSIL.

CDR3 region: CASSPILTYSNTGELFF. CDR3 nucleotides: TGTGCCAGCAGCCCGATTCTAACGTATTCGAACACCGGGGAGCTGTTTTTT. The genes are TRBV7-2 and TRBJ2-2; the D is unclear. The CDR3 covers 17 residues. V was clipped by 5 bases and J by 0 bases, with 16 bases between them. CDR1 SGHTA and CDR2 FQGNSA come from the germline V gene.

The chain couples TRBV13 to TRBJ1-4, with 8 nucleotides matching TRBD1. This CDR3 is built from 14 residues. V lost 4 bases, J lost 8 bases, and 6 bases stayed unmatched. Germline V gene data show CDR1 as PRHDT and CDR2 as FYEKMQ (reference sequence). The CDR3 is CASSSRGRLEKLFF. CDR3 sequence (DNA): TGTGCCAGCAGCTCCAGGGGGCGGTTGGAAAAACTGTTTTTT. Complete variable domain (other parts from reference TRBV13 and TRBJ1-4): AAGVIQSPRHLIKEKRETATLKCYPIPRHDTVYWYQQGPGQDPQFLISFYEKMQSDKGSIPDRFSAQQFSDYHSELNMSSLELGDSALYFCASSSRGRLEKLFFGSGTQLSVL.

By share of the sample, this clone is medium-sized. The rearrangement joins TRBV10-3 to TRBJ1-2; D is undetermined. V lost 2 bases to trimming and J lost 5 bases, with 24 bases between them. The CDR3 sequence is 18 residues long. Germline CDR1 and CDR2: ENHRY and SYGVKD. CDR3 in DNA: TGTGCCATCAGTGAGCGCGATAAGAGTCACGTTGGAGGGTATGGCTACACCTTC. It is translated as CAISERDKSHVGGYGYTF.

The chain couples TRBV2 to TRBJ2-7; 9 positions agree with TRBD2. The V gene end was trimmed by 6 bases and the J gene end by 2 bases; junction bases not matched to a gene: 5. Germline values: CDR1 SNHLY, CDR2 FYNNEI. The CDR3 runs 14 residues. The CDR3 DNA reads TGTGCCAGCAGGACGGTAGCGGGGGCCTACGAGCAGTACTTC. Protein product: CASRTVAGAYEQYF.

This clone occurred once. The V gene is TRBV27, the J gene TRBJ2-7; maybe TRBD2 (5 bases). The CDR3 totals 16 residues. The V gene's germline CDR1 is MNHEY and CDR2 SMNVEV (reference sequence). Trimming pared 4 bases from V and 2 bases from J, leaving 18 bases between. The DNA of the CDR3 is TGTGCCAGCAGTTCCCCGTCCCGACGGGAAGCCTACGAGCAGTACTTC. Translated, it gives CASSSPSRREAYEQYF.

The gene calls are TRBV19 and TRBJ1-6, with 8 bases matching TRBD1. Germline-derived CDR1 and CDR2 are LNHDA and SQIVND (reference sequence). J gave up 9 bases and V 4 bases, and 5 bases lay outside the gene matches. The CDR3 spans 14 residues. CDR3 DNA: TGTGCCAGTAGTACTTCAGGGGGCGTTTCACCCCTCCACTTT. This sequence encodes CASSTSGGVSPLHF.

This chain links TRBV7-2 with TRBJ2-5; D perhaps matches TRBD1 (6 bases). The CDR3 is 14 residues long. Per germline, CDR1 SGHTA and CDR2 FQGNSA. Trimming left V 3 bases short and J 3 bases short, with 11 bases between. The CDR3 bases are TGTGCCAGCAGCTTCCATCAGGGGAAAGAGACCCAGTACTTC. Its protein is CASSFHQGKETQYF.

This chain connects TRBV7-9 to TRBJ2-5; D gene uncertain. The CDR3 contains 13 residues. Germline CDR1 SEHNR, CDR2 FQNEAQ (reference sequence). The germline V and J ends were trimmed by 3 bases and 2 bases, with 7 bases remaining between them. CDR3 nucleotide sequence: TGTGCCAGCAGCTTCGAGAGACAAGAGACCCAGTACTTC. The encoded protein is CASSFERQETQYF. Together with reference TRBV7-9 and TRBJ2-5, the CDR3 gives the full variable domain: DTGVSQNPRHKITKRGQNVTFRCDPISEHNRLYWYRQTLGQGPEFLTYFQNEAQLEKSRLLSDRFSAERPKGSFSTLEIQRTEQGDSAMYLCASSFERQETQYFGPGTRLLVL.

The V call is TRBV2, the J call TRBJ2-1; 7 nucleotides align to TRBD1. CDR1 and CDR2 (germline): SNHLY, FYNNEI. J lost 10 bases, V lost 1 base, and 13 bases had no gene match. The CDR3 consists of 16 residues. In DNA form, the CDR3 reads TGTGCCAGCAGTGAAGTCGGGACAGTGGTGTTTAGGGAGCAGTTCTTC. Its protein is CASSEVGTVVFREQFF.

Here the CDR3 DNA reads TGTGCCTGGGGGGGACTAGCGGAAGAGACCCAGTACTTC. This sequence encodes CAWGGLAEETQYF. This chain connects TRBV30 to TRBJ2-5; 11 bases are a match to TRBD2. CDR3 length: 13 amino acids. V gave up 5 bases and J gave up 3 bases; unmatched junction bases: 2. In germline, CDR1 is GTSNPN, CDR2 SVGIG (reference sequence). The entire variable domain, with the rest obtained from reference TRBV30 and TRBJ2-5, is as follows: SQTIHQWPATLVQPVGSPLSLECTVEGTSNPNLYWYRQAAGRGLQLLFYSVGIGQISSEVPQNLSASRPQDRQFILSSKKLLLSDSGFYLCAWGGLAEETQYFGPGTRLLVL.

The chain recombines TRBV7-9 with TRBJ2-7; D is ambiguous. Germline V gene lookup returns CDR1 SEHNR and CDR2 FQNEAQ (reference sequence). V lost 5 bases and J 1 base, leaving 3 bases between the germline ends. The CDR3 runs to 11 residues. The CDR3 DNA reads TGTGCCAGCAGCGTATCCTACGAGCAGTACTTC. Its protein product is CASSVSYEQYF.

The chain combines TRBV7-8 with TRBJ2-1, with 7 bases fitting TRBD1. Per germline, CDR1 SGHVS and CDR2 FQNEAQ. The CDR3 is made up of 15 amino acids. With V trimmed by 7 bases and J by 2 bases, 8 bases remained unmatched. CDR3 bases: TGTGCCAGCATTATCCAAGGGGGCGCCTACAATGAGCAGTTCTTC. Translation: CASIIQGGAYNEQFF.

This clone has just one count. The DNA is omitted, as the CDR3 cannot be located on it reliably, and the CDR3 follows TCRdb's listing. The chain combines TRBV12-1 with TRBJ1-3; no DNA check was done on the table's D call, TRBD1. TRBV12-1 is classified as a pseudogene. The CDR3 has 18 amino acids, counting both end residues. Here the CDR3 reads CASSFAQGSETSGNTIYF.

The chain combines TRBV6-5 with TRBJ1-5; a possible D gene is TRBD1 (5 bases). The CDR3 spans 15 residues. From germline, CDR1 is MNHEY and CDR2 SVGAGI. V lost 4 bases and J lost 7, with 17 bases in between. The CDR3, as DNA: TGTGCCAGCAGTTTAACAGGCGATGGAAAACAGCCCCAGCATTTT. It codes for CASSLTGDGKQPQHF.

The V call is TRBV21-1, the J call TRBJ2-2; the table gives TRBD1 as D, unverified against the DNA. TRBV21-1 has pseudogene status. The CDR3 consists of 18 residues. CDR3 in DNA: TGTGCCAGCAGCAAACCCAGGGTAGGACCTCGAGACACCGGGGAGCTGTTTTTT. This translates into CASSKPRVGPRDTGELFF.

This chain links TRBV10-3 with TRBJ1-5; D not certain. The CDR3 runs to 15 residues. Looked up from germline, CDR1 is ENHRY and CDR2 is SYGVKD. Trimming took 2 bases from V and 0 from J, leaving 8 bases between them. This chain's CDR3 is CAISEEDYSNQPQHF. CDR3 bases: TGTGCCATCAGTGAGGAGGATTATAGCAATCAGCCCCAGCATTTT.

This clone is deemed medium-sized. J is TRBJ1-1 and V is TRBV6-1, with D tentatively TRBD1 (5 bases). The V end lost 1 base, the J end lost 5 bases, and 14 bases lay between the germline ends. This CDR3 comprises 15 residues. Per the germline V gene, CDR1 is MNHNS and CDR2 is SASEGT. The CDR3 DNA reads TGTGCCAGCAGTGAAGACGAAGGGGTGGGGACTGAAGCTTTCTTT. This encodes CASSEDEGVGTEAFF.

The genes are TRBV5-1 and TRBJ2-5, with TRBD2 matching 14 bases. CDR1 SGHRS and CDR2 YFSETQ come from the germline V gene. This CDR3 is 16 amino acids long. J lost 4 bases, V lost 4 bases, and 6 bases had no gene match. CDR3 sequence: CASSPTSGRGRETQYF. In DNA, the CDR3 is TGCGCCAGCAGCCCGACTAGCGGGAGGGGGAGAGAGACCCAGTACTTC.

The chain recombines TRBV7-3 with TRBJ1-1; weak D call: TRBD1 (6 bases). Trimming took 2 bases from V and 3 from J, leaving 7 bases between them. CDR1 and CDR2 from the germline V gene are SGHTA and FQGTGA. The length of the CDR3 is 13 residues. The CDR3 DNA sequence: TGTGCCAGCAGCTTAGGACAGTACACTGAAGCTTTCTTT. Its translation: CASSLGQYTEAFF. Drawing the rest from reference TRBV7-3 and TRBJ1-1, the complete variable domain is GAGVSQTPSNKVTEKGKYVELRCDPISGHTALYWYRQSLGQGPEFLIYFQGTGAADDSGLPNDRFFAVRPEGSVSTLKIQRTERGDSAVYLCASSLGQYTEAFFGQGTRLTVV.

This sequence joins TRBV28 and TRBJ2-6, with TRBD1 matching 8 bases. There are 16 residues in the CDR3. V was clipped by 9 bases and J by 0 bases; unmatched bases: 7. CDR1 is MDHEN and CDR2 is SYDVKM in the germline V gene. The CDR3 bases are TGTGCCAGTCGACAGGGGAAATCCTCTGGGGCCAACGTCCTGACTTTC. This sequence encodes CASRQGKSSGANVLTF.

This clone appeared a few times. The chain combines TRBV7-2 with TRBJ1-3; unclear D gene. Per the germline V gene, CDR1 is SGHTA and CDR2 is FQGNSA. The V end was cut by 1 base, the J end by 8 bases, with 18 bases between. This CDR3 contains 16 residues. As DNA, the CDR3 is TGTGCCAGCAGCTTAGTAGTCGCCCGAAACGGAGACACCATATATTTT. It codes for CASSLVVARNGDTIYF.

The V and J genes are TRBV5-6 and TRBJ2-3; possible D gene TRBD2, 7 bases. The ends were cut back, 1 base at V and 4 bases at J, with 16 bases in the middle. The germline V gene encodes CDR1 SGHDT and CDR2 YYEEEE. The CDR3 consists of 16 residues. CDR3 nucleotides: TGTGCCAGCAGCTTGAGGGGGGCGGGAGCTGCAGATACGCAGTATTTT. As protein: CASSLRGAGAADTQYF.

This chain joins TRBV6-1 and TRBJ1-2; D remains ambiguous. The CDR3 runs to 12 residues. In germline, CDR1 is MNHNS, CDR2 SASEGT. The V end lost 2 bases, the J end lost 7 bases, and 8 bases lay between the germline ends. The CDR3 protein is CASSESRAGYTF. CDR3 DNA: TGTGCCAGCAGTGAAAGTAGAGCTGGCTACACCTTC.

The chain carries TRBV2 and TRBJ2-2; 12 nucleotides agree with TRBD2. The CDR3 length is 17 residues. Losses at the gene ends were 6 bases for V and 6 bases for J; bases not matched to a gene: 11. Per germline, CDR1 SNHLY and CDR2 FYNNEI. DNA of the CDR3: TGTGCCAGCAGCGCCCGGACTAGCGGGAATTCGGCCGGGGAGCTGTTTTTT. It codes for CASSARTSGNSAGELFF. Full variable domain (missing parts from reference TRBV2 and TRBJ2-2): EPEVTQTPSHQVTQMGQEVILRCVPISNHLYFYWYRQILGQKVEFLVSFYNNEISEKSEIFDDQFSVERPDGSNFTLKIRSTKLEDSAMYFCASSARTSGNSAGELFFGEGSRLTVL.

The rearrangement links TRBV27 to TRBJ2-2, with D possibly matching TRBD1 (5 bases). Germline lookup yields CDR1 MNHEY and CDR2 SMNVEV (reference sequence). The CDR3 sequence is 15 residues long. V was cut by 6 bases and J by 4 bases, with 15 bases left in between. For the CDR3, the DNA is TGTGCCAGCAGGCCAACCAGGGTGGGCACCGGGGAGCTGTTTTTT. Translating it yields CASRPTRVGTGELFF.